This T cell receptor (beta chain) derives from a study of T-cell reconstitution after alpha-beta-depleted transplantation in children. TCRbeta library preparation incorporated unique molecular identifiers. TCRdb used MiXCR to reprocess the PCR reads, holding one entry per CDR3 protein. The sample records hundreds of thousands of distinct CDR3 sequences, about 16% being singletons. In germline, CDR1 is LGHNA, CDR2 YSLEER. The CDR3 sequence is 15 residues long. Trimming cost V 4 bases and J 4 bases; bases outside gene matches: 4. The source of this sequence is a boy younger than two who had a stem cell transplant for Wiskott-Aldrich syndrome, so the T cells may come from the graft donor. The specimen was PBMCs, mostly from graft donor cells, collected 360 days after TCRalphabeta/CD19-depleted stem cell transplant. V is TRBV4-3 and J is TRBJ2-2; 9 nucleotides match TRBD1. The CDR3 is CASSRDRGGTGELFF. The CDR3 DNA sequence: TGCGCCAGCAGCCGAGACAGGGGGGGCACCGGGGAGCTGTTTTTT.